This TCR beta chain was sequenced during a study of T cells of healthy individuals. Using its own MiXCR run on the 5' RACE reads, TCRdb lists one record per CDR3 protein. The sample holds 55,000 to 65,000 distinct CDR3 sequences, 16% seen once. Trimming shortened V by 1 base and J by 6 bases, and 7 bases separated the two germline ends. The CDR3 length is 13 residues. There are many counts of this clonotype. The TCR was taken from a human donor in good health. The V gene is TRBV12-3 or TRBV12-4, the J gene TRBJ1-5; D not certain. Here the CDR3 DNA reads TGTGCCAGCAGTTTAGGAGTTGCTCAGCCCCAGCATTTT. Translating gives CASSLGVAQPQHF.